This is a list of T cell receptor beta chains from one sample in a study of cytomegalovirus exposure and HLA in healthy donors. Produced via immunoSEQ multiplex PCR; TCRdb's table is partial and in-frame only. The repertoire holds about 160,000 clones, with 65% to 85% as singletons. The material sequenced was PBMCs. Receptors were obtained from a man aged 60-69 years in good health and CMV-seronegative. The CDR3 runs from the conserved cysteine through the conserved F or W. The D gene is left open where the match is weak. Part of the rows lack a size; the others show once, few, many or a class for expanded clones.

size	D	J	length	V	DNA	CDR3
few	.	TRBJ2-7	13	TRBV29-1	TGCAGCGTTAAGCCAGAGGTCTCCTACGAGCAGTACTTC	CSVKPEVSYEQYF
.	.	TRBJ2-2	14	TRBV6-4	TGTGCCAGCAGTGATACGGACAAGGCTGGGGAGCTGTTTTTT	CASSDTDKAGELFF
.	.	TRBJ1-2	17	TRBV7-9	TGTGCCAGCAGCTTAGGATATCAGGGTCGCCACAACTATGGCTACACCTTC	CASSLGYQGRHNYGYTF
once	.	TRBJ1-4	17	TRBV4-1	TGCGCCAGCAGCCAGGCCCCAGCTGTAGACAATAATGAAAAACTGTTTTTT	CASSQAPAVDNNEKLFF
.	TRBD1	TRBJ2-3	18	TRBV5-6	TGTGCCAGCAGCTTGGACAGGGGGGTCGGTTGGGGGGCAGATACGCAGTATTTT	CASSLDRGVGWGADTQYF
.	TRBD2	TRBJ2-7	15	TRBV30	TGTGCCTGGAGTGGGACTAGCGGAGCGTCCTACGAGCAGTACTTC	CAWSGTSGASYEQYF
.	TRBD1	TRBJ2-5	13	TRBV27	TGTGCCAGCGGACTGACAGGGTTCGAGACCCAGTACTTC	CASGLTGFETQYF
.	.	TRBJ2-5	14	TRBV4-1	TGCGCCAGCAGCCAAGAGTCGTCCCAAGAGACCCAGTACTTC	CASSQESSQETQYF
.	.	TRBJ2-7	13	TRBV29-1	TGCAGCGTTGAAGTTCTTCAGGGAGGCGAGCAGTACTTC	CSVEVLQGGEQYF
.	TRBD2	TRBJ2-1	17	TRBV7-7	TGTGCCAGCAGCTTAGCCTCCTCTAGCGGGGGGCCCAATGAGCAGTTCTTC	CASSLASSSGGPNEQFF
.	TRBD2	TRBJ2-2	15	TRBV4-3	TGCGCCAGCAGCCCAATAGCGGGGATAACCGGGGAGCTGTTTTTT	CASSPIAGITGELFF
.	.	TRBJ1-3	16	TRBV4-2	TGTGCCAGCAGCCAAGGGCTCCGCACCTCTGGAAACACCATATATTTT	CASSQGLRTSGNTIYF
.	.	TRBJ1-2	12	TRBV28	TGTGCCAGCAGTCGTTGGCAGGAAGGCTACACCTTC	CASSRWQEGYTF
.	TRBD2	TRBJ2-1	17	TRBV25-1	TGTGCCAGCAGTGGACTAGCGGGAGGAATGCCCTACAATGAGCAGTTCTTC	CASSGLAGGMPYNEQFF
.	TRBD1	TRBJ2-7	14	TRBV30	TGTGCCTGGAGTGTACAAGGGGGCACATACGAGCAGTACTTC	CAWSVQGGTYEQYF
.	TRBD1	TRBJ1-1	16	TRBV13	TGTGCCAGCAGCTTAGGCAAGGGGGCCATGAACACTGAAGCTTTCTTT	CASSLGKGAMNTEAFF
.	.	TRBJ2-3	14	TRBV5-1	TGCGCCAGCAGCTTGGTCCCTAGCACAGATACGCAGTATTTT	CASSLVPSTDTQYF
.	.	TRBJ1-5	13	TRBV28	TGTGCCAGCCGAGTCAACGGGGATCAGCCCCAGCATTTT	CASRVNGDQPQHF
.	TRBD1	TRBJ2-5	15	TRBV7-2	TGTGCCAGCAACCTGGGGACAGGGGGCTGGGAGACCCAGTACTTC	CASNLGTGGWETQYF
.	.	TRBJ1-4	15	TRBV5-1	TGCGCCAACAGCCCTCGACAGGCTCAGCATGAAAAACTGTTTTTT	CANSPRQAQHEKLFF
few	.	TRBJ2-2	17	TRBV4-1	TGCGCCAGCAGCGGGCCGGGGGGCCTTCAAGACACCGGGGAGCTGTTTTTT	CASSGPGGLQDTGELFF
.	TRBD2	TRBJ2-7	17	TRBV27	TGTGCCAGCAGTTCATCGCGACTAGCGGGGTTGATATACGAGCAGTACTTC	CASSSSRLAGLIYEQYF
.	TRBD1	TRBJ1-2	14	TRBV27	TGTGCCAGCAGAACTGGACAGGGGTTATGGGGCTACACCTTC	CASRTGQGLWGYTF
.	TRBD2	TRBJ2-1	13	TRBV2	TGTGCCAGCAGGCTAGCGGGGGGTAGTGAGCAGTTCTTC	CASRLAGGSEQFF
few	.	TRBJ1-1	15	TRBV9	TGTGCCAGCAGCGTAGGTGTCAGTGGTAACACTGAAGCTTTCTTT	CASSVGVSGNTEAFF
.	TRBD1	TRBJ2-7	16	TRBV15	TGTGCCACCAGCAGAGTAGGGACAGCTATAGTCTACGAGCAGTACTTC	CATSRVGTAIVYEQYF
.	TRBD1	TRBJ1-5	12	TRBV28	TGTGCCAGCAGACGTACAGGGGGCAGTCAGCATTTT	CASRRTGGSQHF
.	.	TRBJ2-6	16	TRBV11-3	TGTGCCAGCAGCTTAGAGCGGGGAACTGGGGCCAACGTCCTGACTTTC	CASSLERGTGANVLTF
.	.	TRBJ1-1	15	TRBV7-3	TGTGCCAGCAGCTTAATTGCAGGCATGAACACTGAAGCTTTCTTT	CASSLIAGMNTEAFF
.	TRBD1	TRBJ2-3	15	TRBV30	TGTGCCTGGAGTCGACAGGGGGCGGTTACAGATACGCAGTATTTT	CAWSRQGAVTDTQYF
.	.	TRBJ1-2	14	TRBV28	TGTGCCAGCAGTTTAGGTGCAGGGAACTATGGCTACACCTTC	CASSLGAGNYGYTF